The present T cell receptor (beta chain) was sequenced within a study of T cells in Graves' hyperthyroidism and ophthalmopathy. Whole-study findings and limits: Blood samples included most of the expanded thyroid clonotypes exceeding 0.001. Ophthalmopathy stood apart from stable hyperthyroidism in a 13 V-J model.

In the ophthalmopathy cohort, Clinical Activity Score was at least 3, NOSPECS grade at least 4, and duration under 3 months. Cells are PBMCs isolated from 10 ml of fresh blood. Amplified regions were TCR beta CDR3 sequences from RNA transcripts. Using the HTBI primer set, a first-round RT-PCR was run on the TCR CDR3. TCRdb re-derived calls from the multiplex PCR reads in MiXCR, one entry per CDR3 protein. The profile shows about 410,000 distinct CDR3 sequences, more than 14% of them singletons. This clonotype was detected many times. Its antigen is as yet unknown. The CDR3 runs 14 residues. Per the germline V gene, CDR1 is MDHEN and CDR2 is SYDVKM. The V gene lost 5 bases and the J gene lost 1 base, with 9 bases spanning the gap.

The chain joins TRBV28 to TRBJ1-5; no clear D gene. This clonotype was sampled from a woman aged 25 to 45 with Graves' ophthalmopathy. Sequencing input: blood. The CDR3 region is CASSLILSNQPQHF. The CDR3 DNA sequence: TGTGCCAGCAGTCTTATACTAAGCAATCAGCCCCAGCATTTT.